The clone carrying this T cell receptor beta chain has only a few counts. The sample belongs to a study of OX40 agonist ivuxolimab in advanced cancers. Study-wide background: In this trial design, patients received ivuxolimab intravenously at 0.01 to 10 mg/kg every 2 weeks. Antecedent anti-PD-1, anti-PD-L1 or anti-CTLA-4 therapy was permissible, with under 50% having received some.

Trimming shortened V by 0 bases and J by 4 bases, and 7 bases separated the two germline ends. This CDR3 is 14 amino acids long. The germline gives CDR1 SGHRS, CDR2 YFSETQ. Clones were sequenced by immunoSEQ multiplex PCR, and TCRdb holds only the in-frame ones, with some missing. The profile shows 87,000 or so clones, roughly 88% of them singletons. The TCR originated in an adult with an advanced solid tumor such as melanoma, head and neck, liver or kidney cancer. The sequences come from CD4+ or CD8+ T cells sorted from blood, collected in a trial of the OX40 agonist ivuxolimab. The rearrangement links TRBV5-1 to TRBJ1-4; D remains unclear. DNA of the CDR3: TGCGCCAGCAGCTTGGACCCAGATAATGAAAAACTGTTTTTT. Translated: CASSLDPDNEKLFF.